The source of this T cell receptor beta chain is a study of OX40 agonist ivuxolimab in advanced cancers. General study results and limits: Specificity for antigen went undetermined in the expanded peripheral T cells. There were, on average, more expanded clones in CD8+ T cells than in CD4+. Among the least clonally expanded were partial responders at 0.1-3.0 mg/kg.

The table came from immunoSEQ multiplex PCR; TCRdb's copy has only in-frame clones and leaves some out. The sample lists approximately 51,000 clones; 65% to 85% were seen once. A remark on this clone: Its target is unknown.

The V end lost 5 bases, the J end lost 10 bases, and 6 bases lay between the germline ends. The CDR3 contains 10 residues. Germline V gene sequence: CDR1 MDHEN, CDR2 SYDVKM. This clonotype was obtained from an adult with an advanced solid tumor such as melanoma, head and neck, liver or kidney cancer. The chain links TRBV28 to TRBJ2-1; no clear D. Sequencing was performed on CD4+ or CD8+ T cells sorted from blood, taken in a trial of the OX40 agonist ivuxolimab. The CDR3 coding sequence is TGTGCCAGCAGTCTTACCGAGCAGTTCTTC. It specifies CASSLTEQFF.